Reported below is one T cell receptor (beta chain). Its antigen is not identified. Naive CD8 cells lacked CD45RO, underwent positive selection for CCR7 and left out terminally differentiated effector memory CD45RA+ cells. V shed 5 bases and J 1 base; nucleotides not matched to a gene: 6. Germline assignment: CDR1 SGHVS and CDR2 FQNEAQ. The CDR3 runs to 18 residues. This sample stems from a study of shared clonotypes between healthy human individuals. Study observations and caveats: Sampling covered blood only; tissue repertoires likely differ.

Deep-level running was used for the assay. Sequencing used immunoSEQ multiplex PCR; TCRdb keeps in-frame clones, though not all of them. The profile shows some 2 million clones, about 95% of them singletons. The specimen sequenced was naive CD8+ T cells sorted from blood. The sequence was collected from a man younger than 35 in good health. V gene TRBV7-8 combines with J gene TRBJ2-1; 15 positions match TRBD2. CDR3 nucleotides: TGTGCCAGCAGCCCGGGACTAGCGGGAGGAGATTCCTACAATGAGCAGTTCTTC. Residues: CASSPGLAGGDSYNEQFF.